These 32 T cell receptor beta chains were all obtained from the same sample, sequenced in a study of T-cell memory formation after mild COVID-19. Via MiXCR, TCRdb re-called the 5' RACE reads, giving one row per CDR3 protein. The table records about 340,000 distinct CDR3 sequences, about an eighth of them present only once. The sample taken for sequencing was PBMCs or a T cell subset sorted from them (not recorded which). These receptor sequences come from a man aged 18 to 29 who had mild COVID-19 (a few samples of this study predate the infection). Cell type and time point are not known.

V and J are TRBV6-5 and TRBJ1-5, with D possibly matching TRBD1 (6 bases). This CDR3 has 14 residues. Deletions cut 6 bases from V and 3 bases from J, with 12 bases between. The germline V gene encodes CDR1 MNHEY and CDR2 SVGAGI. The CDR3 region has the DNA TGTGCCAGCAGGCCAACAGGGATCAATCAGCCCCAGCATTTT. Protein: CASRPTGINQPQHF.

There are a few counts of this clonotype. V gene TRBV9 combines with J gene TRBJ1-1; D call uncertain. Germline CDR1 and CDR2: SGDLS and YYNGEE. The CDR3 is 16 residues long. The germline V and J ends were trimmed by 0 bases and 0 bases, with 12 bases remaining between them. The CDR3 nucleotides are TGTGCCAGCAGCGTAGCTCCCGTGAATCTGAACACTGAAGCTTTCTTT. Translated, it gives CASSVAPVNLNTEAFF.

The V gene is TRBV2, the J gene TRBJ1-6; D remains ambiguous. Germline CDR1 and CDR2: SNHLY and FYNNEI. The CDR3 runs 12 residues. The V end lost 3 bases, the J end lost 9 bases, and 6 bases lay between the germline ends. The DNA of the CDR3 is TGTGCCAGCAGTGAGGGCATTTCACCCCTCCACTTT. Protein product: CASSEGISPLHF.

The chain is built from TRBV15 and TRBJ1-4; perhaps TRBD1 as D (5 bases). CDR1 is LNHNV, CDR2 YYDKDF, per germline (reference sequence). V dropped 0 bases and J dropped 11 bases, with 10 bases sitting between them. This CDR3 comprises 13 residues. CDR3 sequence reads: CATSREGRRKLFF. CDR3 DNA sequence: TGTGCCACCAGCAGAGAGGGGCGGCGGAAACTGTTTTTT.

The chain couples TRBV19 to TRBJ2-2, with D possibly being TRBD1 or TRBD2 (5 bases each). The V gene's germline CDR1 is LNHDA and CDR2 SQIVND (reference sequence). This CDR3 region has 16 residues. V was pared by 3 bases and J by 0 bases, with 11 bases between. The CDR3 DNA sequence: TGTGCCAGTAGTATGTCCCCGGGGCCGAACACCGGGGAGCTGTTTTTT. Protein sequence: CASSMSPGPNTGELFF.

The rearrangement links TRBV6-5 to TRBJ1-5; TRBD1 matches 9 bases. The germline V gene has CDR1 MNHEY and CDR2 SVGAGI. After removal of 5 bases from V and 3 bases from J, the junction contained 8 bases not matched to a gene. The CDR3 runs to 16 residues. CDR3 nucleotide sequence: TGTGCCAGCAGTCGGACAGGGGATGGGGTCAATCAGCCCCAGCATTTT. It specifies CASSRTGDGVNQPQHF.

J is TRBJ2-2 and V is TRBV27; weak D call: TRBD1 (5 bases). Germline CDR1 and CDR2: MNHEY and SMNVEV (reference sequence). CDR3 length equals 17 residues. Trimming removed 3 bases at V and 1 base at J, with 15 bases between. CDR3 sequence reads: CASSFHPTVMNTGELFF. The CDR3, as DNA: TGTGCCAGCAGTTTCCATCCGACAGTAATGAACACCGGGGAGCTGTTTTTT.

This clonotype was observed a few times. The chain uses TRBV4-1 and TRBJ2-2, with TRBD1 matching over 7 bases. The trim removed 2 bases at V and 3 bases at J, leaving 9 bases unmatched. Per the germline V gene, CDR1 is MGHRA and CDR2 is YSYEKL. This CDR3 contains 17 residues. The CDR3 spells CASSQNLLTGYTGELFF. In DNA form, the CDR3 reads TGCGCCAGCAGCCAAAATCTCCTGACAGGGTACACCGGGGAGCTGTTTTTT.

The genes are TRBV27 and TRBJ2-4; tentative D call: TRBD2 (6 bases). The V and J ends lost 7 bases and 6 bases respectively, with 13 bases between them. This CDR3 comprises 13 residues. The germline V gene encodes CDR1 MNHEY and CDR2 SMNVEV (reference sequence). The CDR3 bases are TGTGCCAGCACCACTAGCATTGGAAACATTCAGTACTTC. It is translated as CASTTSIGNIQYF.

This clonotype was counted a few times. This chain joins TRBV19 and TRBJ2-3, with 8 bases fitting TRBD2. This CDR3 comprises 14 residues. V trimming: 5 bases; J trimming: 3 bases; junction bases outside the gene matches: 4. Per germline, CDR1 LNHDA and CDR2 SQIVND (reference sequence). CDR3 loop: CASSGASGTDTQYF. CDR3 sequence (DNA): TGTGCCAGTAGTGGGGCTAGCGGGACAGATACGCAGTATTTT. Full variable domain (remainder filled in from reference TRBV19 and TRBJ2-3): DGGITQSPKYLFRKEGQNVTLSCEQNLNHDAMYWYRQDPGQGLRLIYYSQIVNDFQKGDIAEGYSVSREKKESFPLTVTSAQKNPTAFYLCASSGASGTDTQYFGPGTRLTVL.

This chain joins TRBV12-3 or TRBV12-4 and TRBJ1-3; 11 nucleotides line up with TRBD1. J lost 0 bases, V lost 6 bases, and 7 bases had no gene match. The CDR3 has 17 amino acids. In nucleotides, the CDR3 is TGTGCCAGCAGCCCTCGCGGACAGGGGGCCTCTGGAAACACCATATATTTT. Amino acid sequence: CASSPRGQGASGNTIYF.

This clonotype was recorded many times. V is TRBV20-1 and J is TRBJ2-7; TRBD2 matches at 8 bases. Germline CDR1 and CDR2: DFQATT and SNEGSKA (reference sequence). The CDR3 totals 13 residues. V trimming: 5 bases; J trimming: 2 bases; junction bases outside the gene matches: 5. The CDR3: CSAGAGGPYEQYV. The CDR3 nucleotides are TGCAGTGCTGGGGCGGGAGGTCCCTACGAGCAGTACGTC.

This clonotype was seen a handful of times. CDR3: CASSQTGSQTQYF. CDR3 in DNA: TGTGCCAGCAGCCAGACAGGGTCGCAGACCCAGTACTTC. The chain carries TRBV3-1 and TRBJ2-5; 7 nucleotides line up with TRBD1. The CDR3 consists of 13 residues. V trimming: 3 bases; J trimming: 6 bases; junction bases outside the gene matches: 4. Germline CDR1 reads LGHDT; CDR2 reads YNNKEL (reference sequence).

This chain connects TRBV7-8 to TRBJ2-6; the D is unclear. The ends were cut back, 5 bases at V and 0 bases at J, with 5 bases in the middle. The germline V gene encodes CDR1 SGHVS and CDR2 FQNEAQ. This CDR3 spans 14 amino acids. CDR3 nucleotides: TGTGCCAGCAGCGCGACCTCTGGGGCCAACGTCCTGACTTTC. It yields the protein CASSATSGANVLTF.

The chain uses TRBV12-3 or TRBV12-4 and TRBJ1-2, with D possibly matching TRBD1 (5 bases). Trimming took off 5 bases at V and 8 bases at J, with 18 bases between the two ends. This CDR3 is built from 14 residues. The CDR3 loop reads CASSPGTVLYGYTF. CDR3 nucleotide sequence: TGTGCCAGCAGTCCCGGGACCGTTCTATACGGCTACACCTTC.

The V gene is TRBV20-1, the J gene TRBJ2-4, with D uncertain. Trimming shortened V by 6 bases and J by 1 base, and 10 bases separated the two germline ends. CDR1 is DFQATT and CDR2 is SNEGSKA in the germline V gene (reference sequence). The CDR3 spans 13 residues. CDR3: CSAPRAAKNIQYF. The CDR3 DNA reads TGCAGTGCACCTAGGGCGGCCAAAAACATTCAGTACTTC.

There are a few counts of this clonotype. The J gene is TRBJ2-4, the V gene TRBV9; 14 bases match TRBD2. Germline assignment: CDR1 SGDLS and CDR2 YYNGEE. The CDR3 covers 17 residues. Trimming took 4 bases from V and 2 from J; bases not matched to a gene: 5. The CDR3 nucleotides read TGTGCCAGCAGCACGACTAGCGGGGGGGCTTCCAAAAACATTCAGTACTTC. Translation gives CASSTTSGGASKNIQYF.

This clonotype was found many times. Germline is not matched at one junction end, which may reflect a read error. The J gene is TRBJ2-7, the V gene TRBV4-3; D possibly matches TRBD1 or TRBD2 (6 bases each). Germline V CDR1 and CDR2: LGHNA, YSLEER. The CDR3 spans 14 residues. CDR3 region: CASSQGGSSYEQYF. The CDR3 DNA reads as TGTGCCAGCAGCCAAGGGGGGAGCTCCTACGAGCAGTACTTC.

This clonotype was picked up a small number of times. The chain uses TRBV28 and TRBJ1-4; perhaps TRBD1 as D (6 bases). In germline, CDR1 is MDHEN, CDR2 SYDVKM. The CDR3 length is 13 residues. With 8 bases removed from V and 9 bases from J, the gap between germline ends came to 16 bases. This CDR3 reads CASQDAQGKKLFF. The CDR3 DNA sequence: TGTGCCAGCCAGGACGCCCAGGGGAAAAAACTGTTTTTT.

In this sample, this clonotype turned up a few times. This chain uses TRBV24-1 with TRBJ2-1; perhaps TRBD1 as D (7 bases). Trimming took 4 bases from V and 4 from J, leaving 13 bases between them. The CDR3 spans 15 residues. Germline CDR1 KGHDR, CDR2 SFDVKD. CDR3 sequence: CATSDSGGGYNEQFF. CDR3 nucleotide sequence: TGTGCCACCAGTGACTCAGGGGGAGGATACAATGAGCAGTTCTTC.

The table lists this clonotype with many counts. The J gene is TRBJ2-7, the V gene TRBV5-1, with D uncertain. The V gene lost 3 bases and the J gene lost 0 bases, with 19 bases spanning the gap. The CDR3 runs to 17 residues. Per the germline V gene, CDR1 is SGHRS and CDR2 is YFSETQ. The CDR3 is CASSSTELSYFSYEQYF. CDR3 bases: TGCGCCAGCAGCTCAACGGAGCTCAGTTACTTCTCCTACGAGCAGTACTTC. Looking up the rest from reference TRBV5-1 and TRBJ2-7 gives the full variable domain: KAGVTQTPRYLIKTRGQQVTLSCSPISGHRSVSWYQQTPGQGLQFLFEYFSETQRNKGNFPGRFSGRQFSNSRSEMNVSTLELGDSALYLCASSSTELSYFSYEQYFGPGTRLTVT.

There are many counts of this clonotype. At one end, the junction sequence differs from germline, possibly due to a read error. This sequence joins TRBV7-3 and TRBJ2-1; D is possibly TRBD1 or TRBD2 (5 bases each). The CDR3 length is 13 residues. Germline loops: CDR1 SGHTA, CDR2 FQGTGA. DNA for the CDR3: TGCGCCAGCAGTTCCCAGGGCGGGAATGAGCAGTTCTTC. Amino acids: CASSSQGGNEQFF.

The chain has TRBV6-1 and TRBJ2-7, with 11 nucleotides matching TRBD2. This CDR3 is 16 amino acids long. J was trimmed by 2 bases and V by 7 bases; bases with no gene match: 10. Germline CDR1 reads MNHNS; CDR2 reads SASEGT. The CDR3 region has the DNA TGTGCCAGCAAGGTGATAGCGGGGGGGCACACCTACGAGCAGTACGTC. Translation: CASKVIAGGHTYEQYV.

This rearrangement joins TRBV7-9 to TRBJ1-6; D ambiguous. CDR3 size: 15 residues. The germline V gene encodes CDR1 SEHNR and CDR2 FQNEAQ (reference sequence). With 1 base removed from V and 6 bases from J, the gap between germline ends came to 10 bases. Here the CDR3 reads CASSLEYSSNSPLHF. CDR3 nucleotides: TGTGCCAGCAGCTTAGAATACAGCAGTAATTCACCCCTCCACTTT.

This clonotype has a handful of counts. This chain connects TRBV5-1 to TRBJ1-2; 11 positions agree with TRBD1. This CDR3 region has 14 residues. The V and J ends lost 4 bases and 7 bases, in that order; junction bases with no gene match: 6. Looked up from germline, CDR1 is SGHRS and CDR2 is YFSETQ. The DNA for the CDR3 is TGCGCCAGCAGCGGACAGGGGGCCCCGGGTGGCTACACCTTC. It translates to CASSGQGAPGGYTF.

This clonotype was picked up a small number of times. The chain joins TRBV5-1 to TRBJ2-3, with 7 bases matching TRBD1. The CDR3 runs to 16 residues. The germline V gene encodes CDR1 SGHRS and CDR2 YFSETQ. Trimming cost V 4 bases and J 1 base; bases outside gene matches: 9. CDR3 region: CASSVTGNGGTDTQYF. CDR3 nucleotide sequence: TGCGCCAGCAGCGTGACAGGGAACGGGGGCACAGATACGCAGTATTTT.

This clonotype has more than one count but fewer than ten. V usage is TRBV5-1 and J usage is TRBJ2-7; TRBD1 matches at 7 bases. The germline V gene has CDR1 SGHRS and CDR2 YFSETQ. This CDR3 is built from 14 residues. V shed 4 bases and J 2 bases; nucleotides not matched to a gene: 6. The CDR3 here is CASSGRTGAYEQYF. For the CDR3, the DNA is TGCGCCAGCAGCGGGCGGACAGGAGCCTACGAGCAGTACTTC.

The chain recombines TRBV5-5 with TRBJ2-2; 7 bases are a match to TRBD2. V lost 1 base, J lost 1 base, and 4 bases stayed unmatched. The CDR3 runs 16 residues. The germline V gene has CDR1 SGHKS and CDR2 YYEKEE (reference sequence). The CDR3 reads CASSLYSSGNTGELFF. The CDR3 region has the DNA TGTGCCAGCAGCTTGTATTCTAGCGGGAACACCGGGGAGCTGTTTTTT.

Many counts were recorded for this clonotype. The chain is built from TRBV4-2 and TRBJ1-4; 9 bases line up with TRBD1. Trimming removed 4 bases from V and 2 bases from J; junction bases left unmatched: 5. CDR1 and CDR2 from the germline V gene are LGHNA and YNFKEQ. The CDR3 is made up of 16 amino acids. The CDR3 coding sequence is TGTGCCAGCAGCCTACAGGGGGCGGCCACTAATGAAAAACTGTTTTTT. It translates to CASSLQGAATNEKLFF.

V is TRBV7-9 and J is TRBJ1-5; D may be TRBD1 (6 bases). Germline CDR1 is SEHNR and CDR2 is FQNEAQ (reference sequence). Between the trimmed V and J ends, which lost 1 base and 7 bases, there was a span of 11 bases. The CDR3 has 14 amino acids. The CDR3 protein is CASSLVEGGQPQHF. In nucleotides, the CDR3 is TGTGCCAGCAGCTTAGTTGAGGGGGGACAGCCCCAGCATTTT. Full variable domain (rest looked up from reference TRBV7-9 and TRBJ1-5): DTGVSQNPRHKITKRGQNVTFRCDPISEHNRLYWYRQTLGQGPEFLTYFQNEAQLEKSRLLSDRFSAERPKGSFSTLEIQRTEQGDSAMYLCASSLVEGGQPQHFGDGTRLSIL.

The chain joins TRBV5-1 to TRBJ2-3; 7 positions match TRBD2. V lost 0 bases, J lost 7 bases, and 5 bases stayed unmatched. Germline V gives CDR1 SGHRS, CDR2 YFSETQ. The CDR3 extends over 14 amino acids. CDR3 loop: CASSLGEGENTQYF. DNA for the CDR3: TGCGCCAGCAGCTTGGGGGAGGGTGAGAATACGCAGTATTTT.

The rearrangement links TRBV11-2 to TRBJ1-3, with D unresolved. Deletions cut 3 bases from V and 4 bases from J, with 13 bases between. The CDR3 contains 15 residues. Germline CDR1 is SGHAT and CDR2 is FQNNGV. This CDR3 is CASSFAKRAGNTIYF. The CDR3 DNA sequence: TGTGCCAGCAGCTTTGCAAAACGAGCCGGAAACACCATATATTTT.